These 8 T cell receptor beta chains share one sample of origin, sequenced in a study of response to subunit inactivated influenza vaccine. MiXCR was run by TCRdb on the RT-PCR reads, yielding one entry per CDR3 protein. The sample lists 540,000 or so distinct CDR3 sequences; over 10% were seen once. The sequencing used PBMCs from blood, collected 40 to 50 days after vaccination. Receptor source: a man aged 45-60 years who received an inactivated influenza vaccine.

J is TRBJ1-2 and V is TRBV6-4; a possible D gene is TRBD1 (5 bases). CDR1 and CDR2 from the germline V gene are MRHNA and SNTAGT. Trimming shortened V by 3 bases and J by 6 bases, and 20 bases separated the two germline ends. This CDR3 spans 16 amino acids. CDR3: CASSESGSPLGDGYTF. The CDR3, as DNA: TGTGCCAGCAGTGAATCAGGGAGCCCCTTGGGTGATGGCTACACCTTC.

This clonotype was observed many times. The chain employs TRBV29-1 and TRBJ2-5; no clear D. CDR3 size: 13 residues. Germline CDR1 SQVTM, CDR2 ANQGSEA. The V end lost 7 bases, the J end lost 5 bases, and 17 bases lay between the germline ends. Here the CDR3 reads CSGGNTATETQYF. In DNA, the CDR3 is TGCAGCGGAGGTAATACGGCAACGGAGACCCAGTACTTC.

In DNA, the CDR3 is TGTGCCAGCAGTGTCGTGCTCCTGGATAATTCACCCCTCCACTTT. It is translated as CASSVVLLDNSPLHF. This chain uses TRBV6-5 with TRBJ1-6; no clear D gene. CDR1 and CDR2 from the germline V gene are MNHEY and SVGAGI. CDR3 length equals 15 residues. The V and J ends lost 5 bases and 5 bases respectively, with 13 bases between them.

The chain uses TRBV3-1 and TRBJ2-6; no reliable D call. Germline CDR1 reads LGHDT; CDR2 reads YNNKEL (reference sequence). V was shortened by 2 bases and J by 1 base, with 12 bases between the two germline ends. This CDR3 spans 17 amino acids. The CDR3 is CASSQFRRSSGANVLTF. CDR3 coding DNA: TGTGCCAGCAGCCAATTTAGGCGATCTTCTGGGGCCAACGTCCTGACTTTC.

This rearrangement joins TRBV20-1 to TRBJ2-1, with 11 bases fitting TRBD1. CDR1 and CDR2 (germline): DFQATT, SNEGSKA (reference sequence). The CDR3 contains 15 residues. The V segment lost 6 bases and the J segment 2 bases; nucleotides outside the gene matches: 6. The CDR3 bases are TGCAGTGCCACGGGACAGGGGGTCACCTACAATGAGCAGTTCTTC. The encoded protein is CSATGQGVTYNEQFF.

Only a few counts were recorded for this clonotype. This rearrangement joins TRBV28 to TRBJ1-5; D ambiguous. Germline CDR1 and CDR2: MDHEN and SYDVKM. V was trimmed by 2 bases and J by 7 bases, leaving 9 bases between them. This CDR3 has 13 residues. Here the CDR3 reads CASSLTRGQPQHF. The CDR3 region has the DNA TGTGCCAGCAGTTTAACTCGAGGGCAGCCCCAGCATTTT.

This clonotype was counted only a few times. The chain joins TRBV6-2 or TRBV6-3 to TRBJ1-5, with 7 nucleotides matching TRBD1. Germline CDR1 MNHEY, CDR2 SVGEGT. The CDR3 totals 15 residues. V dropped 5 bases and J dropped 2; count of bases not matched to a gene: 6. The CDR3 sequence: CASSTRGQRNQPQHF. The CDR3, as DNA: TGTGCCAGCAGTACCCGGGGACAGCGCAATCAGCCCCAGCATTTT.

This clonotype was picked up a small number of times. The chain has TRBV20-1 and TRBJ1-2; D is unresolved. This CDR3 has 13 amino acids. Germline CDR1 is DFQATT and CDR2 is SNEGSKA (reference sequence). Deletions cut 6 bases from V and 0 bases from J, with 11 bases between. The CDR3 reads CSAPWGANYGYTF. The CDR3 region has the DNA TGCAGTGCCCCCTGGGGAGCTAACTATGGCTACACCTTC.